This TCR beta chain was recovered during a study of T cells in Graves' hyperthyroidism and ophthalmopathy. RNA transcripts yielded amplified TCR beta CDR3 regions. An initial round of RT-PCR targeting the TCR CDR3 relied on the HTBI primer set. TCRdb reanalysed the multiplex PCR reads using MiXCR and keeps one entry per CDR3 protein. The data hold approximately 400,000 distinct CDR3 sequences, with more than 12% observed a single time. With 3 bases clipped from V and 8 bases from J, the junction kept 9 bases outside the gene matches. The CDR3 totals 15 residues. Germline-derived CDR1 and CDR2 are ENHRY and SYGVKD. The sample holds a few counts of this clonotype.

This sequence joins TRBV10-3 and TRBJ1-4; 7 bases match TRBD1. Sequenced sample: blood. This clonotype was obtained from a man between 50 and 59 years old with Graves' ophthalmopathy. CDR3 nucleotide sequence: TGTGCCATCAGTGATTCTCGACAGGGAGGAGAAAAACTGTTTTTT. It encodes CAISDSRQGGEKLFF.